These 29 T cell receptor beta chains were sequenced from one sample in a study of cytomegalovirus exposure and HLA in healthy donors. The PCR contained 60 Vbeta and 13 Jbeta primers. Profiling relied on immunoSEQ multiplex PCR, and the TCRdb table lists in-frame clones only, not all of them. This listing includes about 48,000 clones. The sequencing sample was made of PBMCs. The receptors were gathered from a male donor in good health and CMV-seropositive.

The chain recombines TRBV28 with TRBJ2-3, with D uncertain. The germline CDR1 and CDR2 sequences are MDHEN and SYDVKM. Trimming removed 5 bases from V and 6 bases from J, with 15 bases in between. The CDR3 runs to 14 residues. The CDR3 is CASSPLLVRDTQYF. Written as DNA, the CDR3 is TGTGCCAGCAGTCCCCTTCTAGTGCGGGATACGCAGTATTTT.

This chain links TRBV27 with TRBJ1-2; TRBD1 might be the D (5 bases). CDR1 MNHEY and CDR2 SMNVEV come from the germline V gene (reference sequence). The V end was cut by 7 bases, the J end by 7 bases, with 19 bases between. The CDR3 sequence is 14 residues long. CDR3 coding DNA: TGTGCCAGCACACCCGCTGGGGGGGTAGGTGGCTACACCTTC. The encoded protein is CASTPAGGVGGYTF.

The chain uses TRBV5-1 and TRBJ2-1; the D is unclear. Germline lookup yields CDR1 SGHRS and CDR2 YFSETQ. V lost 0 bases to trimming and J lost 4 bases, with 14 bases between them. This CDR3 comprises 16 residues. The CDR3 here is CASSLGGLAGYNEQFF. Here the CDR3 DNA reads TGCGCCAGCAGCTTGGGCGGTCTCGCCGGGTACAATGAGCAGTTCTTC.

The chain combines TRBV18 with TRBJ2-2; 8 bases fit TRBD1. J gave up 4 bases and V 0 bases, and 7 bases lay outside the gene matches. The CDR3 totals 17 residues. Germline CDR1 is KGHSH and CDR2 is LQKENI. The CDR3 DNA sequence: TGTGCCAGCTCACCACCGTGGCAGGGGGCGGTCACCGGGGAGCTGTTTTTT. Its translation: CASSPPWQGAVTGELFF.

CDR3 region: CASSLLGYNQPQHF. The DNA for the CDR3 is TGTGCCAGCAGCTTACTAGGCTATAATCAGCCCCAGCATTTT. J is TRBJ1-5 and V is TRBV7-3, with unresolved D. V lost 2 bases and J lost 4, with 9 bases in between. The CDR3 covers 14 residues. Germline V CDR1 and CDR2: SGHTA, FQGTGA.

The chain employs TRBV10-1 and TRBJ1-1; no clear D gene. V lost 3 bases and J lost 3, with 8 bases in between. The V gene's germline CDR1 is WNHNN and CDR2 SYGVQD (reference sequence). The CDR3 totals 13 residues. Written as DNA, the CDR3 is TGCGCCAGCAGTGAAATCGGGTACACTGAAGCTTTCTTT. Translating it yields CASSEIGYTEAFF.

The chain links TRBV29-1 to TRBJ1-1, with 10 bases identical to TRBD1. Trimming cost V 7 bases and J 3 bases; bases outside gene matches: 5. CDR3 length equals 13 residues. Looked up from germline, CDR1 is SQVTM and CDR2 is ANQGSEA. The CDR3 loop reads CSGDRGRDTEAFF. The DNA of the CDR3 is TGCAGCGGGGACAGGGGTAGAGACACTGAAGCTTTCTTT. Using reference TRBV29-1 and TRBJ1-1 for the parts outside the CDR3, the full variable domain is SAVISQKPSRDICQRGTSLTIQCQVDSQVTMMFWYRQQPGQSLTLIATANQGSEATYESGFVIDKFPISRPNLTFSTLTVSNMSPEDSSIYLCSGDRGRDTEAFFGQGTRLTVV.

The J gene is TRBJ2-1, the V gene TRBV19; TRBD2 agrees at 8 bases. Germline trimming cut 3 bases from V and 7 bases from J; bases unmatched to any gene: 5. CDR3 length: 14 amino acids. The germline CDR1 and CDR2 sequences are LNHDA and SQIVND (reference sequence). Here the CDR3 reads CASSIFPGGNEQFF. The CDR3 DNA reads TGTGCCAGTAGTATTTTCCCGGGGGGGAATGAGCAGTTCTTC.

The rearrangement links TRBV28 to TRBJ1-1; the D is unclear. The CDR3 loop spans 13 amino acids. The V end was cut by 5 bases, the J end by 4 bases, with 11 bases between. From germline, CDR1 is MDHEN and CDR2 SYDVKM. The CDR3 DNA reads TGTGCCAGCAGTCCCGCCCCCGGCACTGAAGCTTTCTTT. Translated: CASSPAPGTEAFF.

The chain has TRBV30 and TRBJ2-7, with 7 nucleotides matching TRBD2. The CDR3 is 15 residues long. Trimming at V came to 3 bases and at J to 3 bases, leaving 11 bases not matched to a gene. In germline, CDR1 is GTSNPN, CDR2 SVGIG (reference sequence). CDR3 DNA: TGTGCCTGGAGGTCCCCCATCTGGGGGGGCTACGAGCAGTACTTC. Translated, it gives CAWRSPIWGGYEQYF.

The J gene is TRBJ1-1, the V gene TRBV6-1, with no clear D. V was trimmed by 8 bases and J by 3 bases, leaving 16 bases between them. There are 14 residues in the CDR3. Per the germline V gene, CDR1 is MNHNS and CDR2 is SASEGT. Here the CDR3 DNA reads TGTGCCAGCCCTGGCGGAGAGGGCGACACTGAAGCTTTCTTT. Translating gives CASPGGEGDTEAFF.

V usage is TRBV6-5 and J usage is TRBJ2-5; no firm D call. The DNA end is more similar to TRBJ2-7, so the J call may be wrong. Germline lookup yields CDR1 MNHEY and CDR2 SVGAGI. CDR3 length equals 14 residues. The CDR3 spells CASTDSKFPYEQYF. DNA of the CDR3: TGTGCCAGCACCGACTCGAAGTTTCCCTACGAGCAGTACTTC.

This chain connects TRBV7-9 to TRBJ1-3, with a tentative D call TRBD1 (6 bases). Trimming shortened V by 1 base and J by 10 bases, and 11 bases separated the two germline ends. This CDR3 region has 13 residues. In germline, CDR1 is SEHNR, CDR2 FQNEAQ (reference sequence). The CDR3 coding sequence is TGTGCCAGCAGCTTAGGCGACAGGTTGACCATATATTTT. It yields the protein CASSLGDRLTIYF.

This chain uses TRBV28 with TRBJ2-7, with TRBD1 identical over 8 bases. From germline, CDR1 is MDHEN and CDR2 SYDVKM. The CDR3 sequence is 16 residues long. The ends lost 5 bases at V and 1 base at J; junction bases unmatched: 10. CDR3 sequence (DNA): TGTGCCAGCAGTCCCCCTGGACAGGGCCCTTCCTACGAGCAGTACTTC. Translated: CASSPPGQGPSYEQYF.

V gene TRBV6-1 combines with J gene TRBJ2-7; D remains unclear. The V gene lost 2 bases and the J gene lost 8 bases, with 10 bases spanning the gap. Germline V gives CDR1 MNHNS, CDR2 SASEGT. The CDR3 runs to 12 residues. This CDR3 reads CASSESVAKQYF. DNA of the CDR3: TGTGCCAGCAGTGAATCGGTCGCCAAGCAGTACTTC.

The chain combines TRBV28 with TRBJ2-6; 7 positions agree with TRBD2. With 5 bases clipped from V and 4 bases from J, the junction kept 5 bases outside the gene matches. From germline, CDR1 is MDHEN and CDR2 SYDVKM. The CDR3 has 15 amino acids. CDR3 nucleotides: TGTGCCAGCAGTCCTGGGGGGGGAGGGGCCAACGTCCTGACTTTC. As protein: CASSPGGGGANVLTF.

The CDR3 sequence is CASTWDTVLAPLHF. The CDR3 DNA sequence: TGTGCCAGCACCTGGGACACCGTTTTGGCACCCCTCCACTTT. The chain recombines TRBV2 with TRBJ1-6, with a tentative D call TRBD1 (6 bases). Trimming left V 7 bases short and J 11 bases short, with 18 bases between. The germline CDR1 and CDR2 sequences are SNHLY and FYNNEI. This CDR3 region has 14 residues.

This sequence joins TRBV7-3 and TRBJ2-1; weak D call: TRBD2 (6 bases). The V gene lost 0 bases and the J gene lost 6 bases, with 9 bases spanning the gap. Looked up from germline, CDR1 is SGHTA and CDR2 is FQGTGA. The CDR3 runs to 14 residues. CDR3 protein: CASSLTRGANEQFF. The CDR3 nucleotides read TGTGCCAGCAGCTTAACGCGGGGAGCCAATGAGCAGTTCTTC.

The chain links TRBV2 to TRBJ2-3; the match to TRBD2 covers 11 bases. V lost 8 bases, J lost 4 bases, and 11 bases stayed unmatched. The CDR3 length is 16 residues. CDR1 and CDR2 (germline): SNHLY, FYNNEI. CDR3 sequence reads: CASRLGLAGGADTQYF. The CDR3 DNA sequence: TGTGCCAGCCGGTTAGGGCTAGCGGGGGGCGCAGATACGCAGTATTTT.

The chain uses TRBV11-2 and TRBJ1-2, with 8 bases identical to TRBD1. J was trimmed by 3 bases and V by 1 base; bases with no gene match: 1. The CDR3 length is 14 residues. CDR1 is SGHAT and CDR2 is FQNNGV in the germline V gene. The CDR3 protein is CASSLGQGYYGYTF. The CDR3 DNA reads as TGTGCCAGCAGCTTAGGACAGGGGTACTATGGCTACACCTTC.

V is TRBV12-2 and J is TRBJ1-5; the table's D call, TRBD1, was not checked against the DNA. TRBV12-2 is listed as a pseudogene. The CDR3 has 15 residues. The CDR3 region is CASRLVLKGYQPQHF. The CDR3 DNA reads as TGTGCAAGTCGCTTAGTCCTAAAGGGGTATCAGCCCCAGCATTTT.

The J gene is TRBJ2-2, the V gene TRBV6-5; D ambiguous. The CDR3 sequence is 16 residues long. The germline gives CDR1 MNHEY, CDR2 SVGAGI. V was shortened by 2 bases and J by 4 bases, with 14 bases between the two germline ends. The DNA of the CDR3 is TGTGCCAGCAGTTACCAAGTCAGTAGCACCACCGGGGAGCTGTTTTTT. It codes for CASSYQVSSTTGELFF.

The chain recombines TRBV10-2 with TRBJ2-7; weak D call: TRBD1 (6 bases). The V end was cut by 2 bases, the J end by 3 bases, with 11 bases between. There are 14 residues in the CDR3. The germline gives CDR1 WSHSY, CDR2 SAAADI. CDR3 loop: CASSEPDSFYEQYF. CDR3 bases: TGCGCCAGCAGTGAGCCGGACAGCTTCTACGAGCAGTACTTC.

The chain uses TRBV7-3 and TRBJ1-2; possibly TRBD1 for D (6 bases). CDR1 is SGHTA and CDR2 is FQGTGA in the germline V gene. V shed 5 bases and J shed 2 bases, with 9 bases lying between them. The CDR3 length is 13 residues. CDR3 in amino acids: CASSPGQNYGYTF. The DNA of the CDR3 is TGTGCCAGCAGCCCCGGACAGAACTATGGCTACACCTTC.

CDR3 nucleotides: TGTGCCAGCAGCGTAGCGTATAGCTCCTACAATGAGCAGTTCTTC. Amino acids: CASSVAYSSYNEQFF. The rearrangement links TRBV9 to TRBJ2-1, with unresolved D. CDR1 is SGDLS, CDR2 YYNGEE, per germline. There are 15 residues in the CDR3. V was shortened by 0 bases and J by 0 bases, with 7 bases between the two germline ends.

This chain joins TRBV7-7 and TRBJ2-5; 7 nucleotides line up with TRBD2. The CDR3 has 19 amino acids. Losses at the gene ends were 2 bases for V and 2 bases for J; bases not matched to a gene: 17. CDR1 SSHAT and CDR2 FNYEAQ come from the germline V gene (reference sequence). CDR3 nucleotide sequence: TGTGCCAGCAGCTTAATTCCGGTCGGGGGGATTTCGGGGCAAGAGACCCAGTACTTC. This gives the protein CASSLIPVGGISGQETQYF.

CDR3 protein: CASSGLGPPSEQFF. The CDR3 coding sequence is TGTGCCAGCTCCGGGCTGGGGCCCCCATCTGAGCAGTTCTTC. V usage is TRBV27 and J usage is TRBJ2-1, with D maybe TRBD1 (5 bases). Germline V lookup: CDR1 MNHEY, CDR2 SMNVEV (reference sequence). This CDR3 contains 14 residues. The V end lost 8 bases, the J end lost 9 bases, and 20 bases lay between the germline ends.

The CDR3 is CASSEPQGWEPQHF. The DNA for the CDR3 is TGTGCCAGCAGTGAACCGCAGGGATGGGAGCCCCAGCATTTT. The rearrangement joins TRBV6-1 to TRBJ1-5, with a weak D call TRBD1 (5 bases). The CDR3 covers 14 residues. Trimming left V 2 bases short and J 8 bases short, with 13 bases between. CDR1 and CDR2 from the germline V gene are MNHNS and SASEGT.

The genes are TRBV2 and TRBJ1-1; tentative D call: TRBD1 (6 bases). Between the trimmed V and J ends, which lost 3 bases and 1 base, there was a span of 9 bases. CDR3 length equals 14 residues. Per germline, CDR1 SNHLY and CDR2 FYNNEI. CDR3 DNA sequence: TGTGCCAGCAGTGACCCAGGGGAGAACACTGAAGCTTTCTTT. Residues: CASSDPGENTEAFF. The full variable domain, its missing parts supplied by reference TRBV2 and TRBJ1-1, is EPEVTQTPSHQVTQMGQEVILRCVPISNHLYFYWYRQILGQKVEFLVSFYNNEISEKSEIFDDQFSVERPDGSNFTLKIRSTKLEDSAMYFCASSDPGENTEAFFGQGTRLTVV.